This T cell receptor (beta chain) was identified during a study of cytomegalovirus exposure and HLA in healthy donors. Assay: immunoSEQ multiplex PCR; the TCRdb copy retains only in-frame clones and omits some. The sample records over 150,000 clones, 86% being singletons. The germline CDR1 and CDR2 sequences are LNHDA and SQIVND (reference sequence). The CDR3 totals 13 residues. Trimming shortened V by 5 bases and J by 2 bases, and 9 bases separated the two germline ends. The rearrangement uses TRBV19 and TRBJ1-1; D perhaps matches TRBD1 (5 bases). The TCR was taken from a human donor in good health. What was sequenced was PBMCs. CDR3 region: CASSDSVNTEAFF. The CDR3 DNA sequence: TGTGCCAGTAGTGACAGCGTTAACACTGAAGCTTTCTTT.